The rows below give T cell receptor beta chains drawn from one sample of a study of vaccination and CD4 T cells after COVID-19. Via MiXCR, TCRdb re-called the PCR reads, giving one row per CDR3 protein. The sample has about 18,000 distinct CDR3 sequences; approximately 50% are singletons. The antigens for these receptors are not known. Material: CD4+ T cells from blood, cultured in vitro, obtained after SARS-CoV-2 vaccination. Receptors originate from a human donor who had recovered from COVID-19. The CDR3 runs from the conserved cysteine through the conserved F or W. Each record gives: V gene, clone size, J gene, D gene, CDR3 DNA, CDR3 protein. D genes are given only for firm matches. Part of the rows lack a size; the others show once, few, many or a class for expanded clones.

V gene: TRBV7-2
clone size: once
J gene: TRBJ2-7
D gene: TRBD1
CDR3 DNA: TGTGCCAGCAGCTTCGACAGGGTAAACGAGCAGTACTTC
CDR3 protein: CASSFDRVNEQYF

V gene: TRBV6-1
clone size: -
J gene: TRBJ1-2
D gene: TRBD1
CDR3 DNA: TGTGCCAGCACGCTAGGGACAGGGCATGGCTACACCTTC
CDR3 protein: CASTLGTGHGYTF

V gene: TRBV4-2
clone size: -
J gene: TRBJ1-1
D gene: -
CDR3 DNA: TGTGCCAGCAGCCAAGATCATAGGGAGAACACTGAAGCTTTCTTT
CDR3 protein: CASSQDHRENTEAFF

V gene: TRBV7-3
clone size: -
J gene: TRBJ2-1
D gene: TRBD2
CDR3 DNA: TGTGCCAGCAGCTTAGGGACTAGCGGGGGAAATGAGCAGTTCTTC
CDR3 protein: CASSLGTSGGNEQFF

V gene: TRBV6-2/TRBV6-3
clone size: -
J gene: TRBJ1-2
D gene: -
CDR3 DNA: TGTGCCAGCAGTGAGACAGCCTATGGCTACACCTTC
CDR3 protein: CASSETAYGYTF

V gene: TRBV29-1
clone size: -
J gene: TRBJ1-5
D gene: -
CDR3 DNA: TGCAGCGTTGGGCTAGGGGATCAGCCCCAGCATTTT
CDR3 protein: CSVGLGDQPQHF

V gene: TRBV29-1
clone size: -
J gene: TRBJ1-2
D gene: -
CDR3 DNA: TGCAGCGTTACGGGAAGGGGTGTTGGTGGCTACACCTTC
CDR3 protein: CSVTGRGVGGYTF

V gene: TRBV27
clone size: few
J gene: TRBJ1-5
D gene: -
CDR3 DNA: TGTGCCAGCAGTTTTTCCGGGGGCGGCAATCAGCCCCAGCATTTT
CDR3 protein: CASSFSGGGNQPQHF

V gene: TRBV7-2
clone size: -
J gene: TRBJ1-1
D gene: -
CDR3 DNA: TGTGCCAGCAGCTTAGCGGGTGGACCTGAAGCTTTCTTT
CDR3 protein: CASSLAGGPEAFF

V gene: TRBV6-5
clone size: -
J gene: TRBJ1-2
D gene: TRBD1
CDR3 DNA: TGTGCCAGCAGTTACTCGAGGGGGCAGGACGTGAACTATGGCTACACCTTC
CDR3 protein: CASSYSRGQDVNYGYTF

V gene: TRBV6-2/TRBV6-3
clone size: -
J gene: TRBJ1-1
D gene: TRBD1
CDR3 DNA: TGTGCCAGCAGTTACGGGCAGGGGGTCACTGAAGCTTTCTTT
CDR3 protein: CASSYGQGVTEAFF

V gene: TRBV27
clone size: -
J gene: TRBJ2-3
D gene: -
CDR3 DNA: TGTGCCAGCAGTTTCCTAAGCACAGATACGCAGTATTTT
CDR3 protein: CASSFLSTDTQYF

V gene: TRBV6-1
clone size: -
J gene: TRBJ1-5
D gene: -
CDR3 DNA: TGTGCCAGCAGACCGAGACCCCAGGGCGGGAATCAGCCCCAGCATTTT
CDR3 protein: CASRPRPQGGNQPQHF

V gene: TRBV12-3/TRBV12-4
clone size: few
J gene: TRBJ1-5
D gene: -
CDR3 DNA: TGTGCCAGCAGTTTACTAGGGGTAGGCCAGCCCCAGCATTTT
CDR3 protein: CASSLLGVGQPQHF

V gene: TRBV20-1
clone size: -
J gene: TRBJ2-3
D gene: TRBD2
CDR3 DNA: TGCAGTGCTACCGATCCTAGCGGGGGGACCACAGATACGCAGTATTTT
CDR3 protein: CSATDPSGGTTDTQYF

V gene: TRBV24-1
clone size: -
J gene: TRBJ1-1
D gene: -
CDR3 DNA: TGTGCCACCAGGGGGGACGGACTGCCGAACACTGAAGCTTTCTTT
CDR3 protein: CATRGDGLPNTEAFF

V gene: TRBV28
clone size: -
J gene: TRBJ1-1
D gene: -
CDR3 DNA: TGTGTCAGCAGTTTAATCCCTACTAACACTGAAGCTTTCTTT
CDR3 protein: CVSSLIPTNTEAFF

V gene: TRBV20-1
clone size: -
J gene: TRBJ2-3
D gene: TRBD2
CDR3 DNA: TGCAGTGCCCTAGTGGCGCGGGGGGCAGATACGCAGTATTTT
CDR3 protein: CSALVARGADTQYF

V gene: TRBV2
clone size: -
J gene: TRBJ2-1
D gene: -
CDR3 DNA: TGTGCCAGCAGTGAAGCCGAGCCACCCCAAGGCAATGAGCAGTTCTTC
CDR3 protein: CASSEAEPPQGNEQFF

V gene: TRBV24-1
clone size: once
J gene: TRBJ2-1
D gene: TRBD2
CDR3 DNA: TGTGCCACCAGTGATCCTCTAGCGGGCCCCTACAATGAGCAGTTCTTC
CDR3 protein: CATSDPLAGPYNEQFF

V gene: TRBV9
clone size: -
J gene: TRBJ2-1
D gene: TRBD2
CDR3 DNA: TGTGCCAGCACCCTAGCGGGGGATACGTACAATGAGCAGTTCTTC
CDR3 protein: CASTLAGDTYNEQFF

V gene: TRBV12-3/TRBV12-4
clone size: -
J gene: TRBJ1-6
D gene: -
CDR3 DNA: TGTGCCAGCAGCAGACAGCTCCCGTCCCTCCACTTT
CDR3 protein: CASSRQLPSLHF

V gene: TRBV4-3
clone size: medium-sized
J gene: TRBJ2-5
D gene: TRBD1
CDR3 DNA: TGCGCCAGCAGCCAAATGGGACAGATCCAAGAGACCCAGTACTTC
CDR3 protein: CASSQMGQIQETQYF